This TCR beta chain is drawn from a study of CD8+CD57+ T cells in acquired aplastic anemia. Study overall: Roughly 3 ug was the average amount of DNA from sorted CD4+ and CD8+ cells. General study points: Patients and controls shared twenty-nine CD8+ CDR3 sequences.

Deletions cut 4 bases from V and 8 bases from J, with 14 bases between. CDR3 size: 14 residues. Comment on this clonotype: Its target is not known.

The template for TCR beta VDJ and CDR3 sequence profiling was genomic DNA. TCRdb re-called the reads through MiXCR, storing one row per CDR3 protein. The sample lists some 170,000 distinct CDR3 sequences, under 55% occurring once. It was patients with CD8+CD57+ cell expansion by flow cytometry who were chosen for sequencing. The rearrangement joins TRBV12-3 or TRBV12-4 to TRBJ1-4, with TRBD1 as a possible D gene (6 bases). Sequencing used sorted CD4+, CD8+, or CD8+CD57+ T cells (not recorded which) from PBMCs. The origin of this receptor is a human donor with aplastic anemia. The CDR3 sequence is CASSWTKGHEKLFF. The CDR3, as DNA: TGTGCCAGCAGTTGGACAAAGGGACACGAAAAACTGTTTTTT.